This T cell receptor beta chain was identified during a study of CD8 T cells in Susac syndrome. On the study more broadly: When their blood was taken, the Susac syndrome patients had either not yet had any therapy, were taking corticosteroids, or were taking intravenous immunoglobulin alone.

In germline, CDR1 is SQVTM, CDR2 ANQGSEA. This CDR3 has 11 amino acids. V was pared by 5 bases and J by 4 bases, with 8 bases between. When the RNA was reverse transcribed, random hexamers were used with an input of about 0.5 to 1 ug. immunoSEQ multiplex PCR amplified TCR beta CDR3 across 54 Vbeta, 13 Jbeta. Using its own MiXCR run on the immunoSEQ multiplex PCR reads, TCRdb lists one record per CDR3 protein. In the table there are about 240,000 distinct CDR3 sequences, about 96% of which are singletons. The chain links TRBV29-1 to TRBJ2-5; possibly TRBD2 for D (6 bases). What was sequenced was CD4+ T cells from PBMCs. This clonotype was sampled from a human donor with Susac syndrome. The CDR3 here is CSVRAGETQYF. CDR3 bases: TGCAGCGTTAGAGCGGGAGAGACCCAGTACTTC.